This T cell receptor beta chain was recorded in a study of shared clonotypes between healthy human individuals. Subsets obtained from CD4+ cells comprised CD45RA+ naive and CD45RA-negative memory cells. V was pared by 4 bases and J by 2 bases, with 8 bases of the junction left unmatched. This CDR3 is built from 15 residues. The germline V gene has CDR1 SGHRS and CDR2 YFSETQ. The protocol was immunoSEQ multiplex PCR, while the TCRdb copy is restricted to in-frame clones and leaves out a portion. This sample has approximately 2.4 million clones, with around 95% found just once. Turning to this clone: The antigen remains undetermined.

General observations from the study: Among the subsets, naive ones generally showed larger estimated richness than memory ones. Rarefaction revealed incomplete sorted-subset sequencing despite large depth. Specimens sampled were limited to blood, with tissue repertoires likely differing.

J is TRBJ1-1 and V is TRBV5-1; 7 bases match TRBD1. The sequence was collected from a man younger than 35 in good health. Specimen: naive CD4+ T cells sorted from blood. Subset indicated: CD45RA+ positively selected. Here the CDR3 reads CASSAGTATNTEAFF. The CDR3, as DNA: TGCGCCAGCAGCGCCGGGACAGCGACAAACACTGAAGCTTTCTTT.